This T cell receptor (beta chain) derives from a study of sequential checkpoint blockade in melanoma. The treatment was: randomized to nivolumab then ipilimumab (arm A) or the reverse (arm B). This clone has a handful of counts. Germline CDR1 and CDR2: KGHSH and LQKENI. The length of the CDR3 is 14 residues. Trimming removed 6 bases at V and 0 bases at J, with 10 bases between. Assay used: immunoSEQ multiplex PCR; TCRdb lists only in-frame clones, some missing. Of 10,000 to 15,000 clones in the sample, around 20% were seen once. The rearrangement uses TRBV18 and TRBJ2-3; the D is unclear. This receptor was identified in a human donor with melanoma. The sequencing used tumor tissue (inferred from file names), collected from a patient given nivolumab and ipilimumab in sequence. The CDR3 DNA sequence: TGTGCCAGCTCCCGATACACTAGCACAGATACGCAGTATTTT. This translates into CASSRYTSTDTQYF.